Shown below are 14 T cell receptor beta chains from a single sample sequenced in a study of cytomegalovirus exposure and HLA in healthy donors. The primer mix had 60 Vbeta and 13 Jbeta primers. Profiled with immunoSEQ multiplex PCR; TCRdb holds only in-frame clones, not every one. The profile shows about 140,000 clones, around four fifths of them singletons. Sequenced material: PBMCs. The source is a boy younger than 10 in good health and CMV-seronegative.

The chain has TRBV4-3 and TRBJ2-1, with a tentative D call TRBD2 (6 bases). The CDR3 consists of 18 residues. Per germline, CDR1 LGHNA and CDR2 YSLEER. V shed 0 bases and J shed 7 bases, with 22 bases lying between them. CDR3 sequence: CASSQDSFGDRAGNEQFF. The CDR3 DNA reads TGCGCCAGCAGCCAAGATTCGTTTGGGGACCGGGCGGGAAATGAGCAGTTCTTC.

Worth noting for this clone: A junction end diverges from the germline sequence, so it may reflect a read error. The chain uses TRBV7-9 and TRBJ2-7, with 7 bases aligning to TRBD1. Per germline, CDR1 SEHNR and CDR2 FQNEAQ (reference sequence). This CDR3 is built from 16 residues. The CDR3 sequence is CSSSSPIMTTGSEQYF. In DNA form, the CDR3 reads TGTTCCAGCAGCTCACCTATAATGACGACAGGGAGTGAGCAGTACTTC.

A note on this clone: The conserved closing phenylalanine or tryptophan is absent in this CDR3, likely reflecting a read error. The chain couples TRBV7-2 to TRBJ2-4, with 7 nucleotides matching TRBD1. CDR3 length: 16 amino acids. J gave up 4 bases and V 2 bases, and 8 bases lay outside the gene matches. Germline V lookup: CDR1 SGHTA, CDR2 FQGNSA. The CDR3 here is CASSLFGQGEKNIQYL. DNA of the CDR3: TGTGCCAGCAGCTTATTTGGGCAGGGGGAAAAAAACATTCAGTACCTC.

This clone has more than one count but fewer than ten. The V call is TRBV4-1, the J call TRBJ2-7; TRBD1 matches at 9 bases. Per germline, CDR1 MGHRA and CDR2 YSYEKL. V lost 2 bases and J lost 3; bases outside the gene matches: 2. The CDR3 is 14 residues long. The CDR3 region is CASSQRQGDYEQYF. The CDR3, as DNA: TGCGCCAGCAGCCAACGACAGGGGGACTACGAGCAGTACTTC.

This clone was detected only a few times. The chain has TRBV7-9 and TRBJ1-3; D not certain. CDR1 SEHNR and CDR2 FQNEAQ come from the germline V gene (reference sequence). V was cut by 2 bases and J by 4 bases, with 21 bases left in between. CDR3 length: 18 residues. The CDR3 here is CASSLRDYPSSRGNTIYF. In DNA form, the CDR3 reads TGTGCCAGCAGCTTACGAGATTACCCTTCCTCGCGGGGAAACACCATATATTTT.

The chain carries TRBV12-5 and TRBJ1-2, with TRBD1 as a possible D gene (6 bases). V lost 2 bases and J lost 4, with 8 bases in between. The CDR3 is 13 residues long. Germline CDR1 is LGHNT and CDR2 is FRNRAP. CDR3 in amino acids: CASGLQGSYGYTF. CDR3 bases: TGTGCTAGTGGTTTGCAGGGGAGCTATGGCTACACCTTC.

For this clone: One end of the junction fails to match germline, which may point to a read error. This CDR3 is also generated by other DNA sequences in the sample. The rearrangement links TRBV5-6 to TRBJ1-2, with 9 positions matching TRBD1. Germline CDR1 is SGHDT and CDR2 is YYEEEE. The CDR3 consists of 17 residues. CDR3 DNA sequence: TGTGCCAGCAGCTTCGGGACAGGGTTTGCGGTGCGGCGCGGCTACACCTTT. Protein sequence: CASSFGTGFAVRRGYTF.

Regarding this clone: The same CDR3 arises from other DNA sequences in this sample as well. The chain joins TRBV5-1 to TRBJ2-3; a weak D match, TRBD2 (6 bases). This CDR3 has 15 residues. The germline V gene has CDR1 SGHRS and CDR2 YFSETQ. V gave up 0 bases and J gave up 3 bases, with 11 bases separating them. This CDR3 reads CASSLAGGRTDTQYF. CDR3 DNA sequence: TGCGCCAGCAGCTTGGCTGGGGGGAGGACAGATACGCAGTATTTT.

The chain has TRBV27 and TRBJ2-7; D not certain. Looked up from germline, CDR1 is MNHEY and CDR2 is SMNVEV (reference sequence). The V and J ends lost 6 bases and 3 bases respectively, with 21 bases between them. This CDR3 is 16 amino acids long. CDR3 sequence reads: CASSHTPFWSYYEQYF. The CDR3, as DNA: TGTGCCAGCAGCCACACCCCTTTTTGGAGCTACTACGAGCAGTACTTC.

This clone was seen once. The genes are TRBV7-3 and TRBJ2-1; 12 nucleotides line up with TRBD2. The CDR3 runs 16 residues. The junction had 8 bases not matched to a gene; V was cut back by 5 bases and J by 6 bases. In germline, CDR1 is SGHTA, CDR2 FQGTGA. CDR3 DNA sequence: TGTGCCAGCAGCCTGACTAGCGGGAGTATCGGCAATGAGCAGTTCTTC. Protein product: CASSLTSGSIGNEQFF.

The rearrangement joins TRBV18 to TRBJ2-3; 12 nucleotides agree with TRBD2. V was clipped by 3 bases and J by 5 bases; unmatched bases: 9. The CDR3 covers 17 residues. In germline, CDR1 is KGHSH, CDR2 LQKENI. In DNA form, the CDR3 reads TGTGCCAGCTCACCTACTAGACTAGCGGGAGAGAAAGATACGCAGTATTTT. This sequence encodes CASSPTRLAGEKDTQYF.

V and J are TRBV7-3 and TRBJ2-1, with 7 nucleotides matching TRBD1. Germline V CDR1 and CDR2: SGHTA, FQGTGA. This CDR3 contains 15 residues. The ends lost 0 bases at V and 7 bases at J; junction bases unmatched: 6. CDR3: CASSLTGTVENEQFF. In DNA, the CDR3 is TGTGCCAGCAGCTTAACCGGGACAGTCGAAAATGAGCAGTTCTTC. Supplemented by reference TRBV7-3 and TRBJ2-1, the full variable domain reads GAGVSQTPSNKVTEKGKYVELRCDPISGHTALYWYRQSLGQGPEFLIYFQGTGAADDSGLPNDRFFAVRPEGSVSTLKIQRTERGDSAVYLCASSLTGTVENEQFFGPGTRLTVL.

This rearrangement joins TRBV28 to TRBJ1-2; no clear D gene. V shed 9 bases and J shed 8 bases, with 13 bases lying between them. The V gene's germline CDR1 is MDHEN and CDR2 SYDVKM. The CDR3 contains 11 residues. The CDR3 DNA is TGTGCCAGGGCAGAAAGAAAAGGCTACACCTTC. Its translation: CARAERKGYTF.

V and J are TRBV28 and TRBJ2-7; the D gene is possibly TRBD2 (6 bases). Germline V lookup: CDR1 MDHEN, CDR2 SYDVKM. The V end was cut by 6 bases, the J end by 5 bases, with 11 bases between. CDR3 length equals 12 residues. This CDR3 reads CASRGDLDEQYF. The CDR3 nucleotides are TGTGCCAGCAGGGGGGACTTGGACGAGCAGTACTTC.